These 4 T cell receptor beta chains originate from one sample sequenced in a study of identical twins. In TCRdb, the 5' RACE reads were re-called with MiXCR into one record per CDR3 protein. The top ten clones hold approximately 14% of a sample with some 730,000 distinct CDR3 sequences, around a sixth of them seen once. These data were also reused for a study on T cells expressing NK-cell markers.

What was sequenced was PBMCs. These receptors were collected from a woman aged 18 to 35 in good health.

V usage is TRBV12-3 or TRBV12-4 and J usage is TRBJ2-7; 8 nucleotides line up with TRBD2. CDR3 length: 15 residues. After removal of 5 bases from V and 3 bases from J, the junction contained 9 bases not matched to a gene. The CDR3 spells CASSITSGGDYEQYF. The CDR3 region has the DNA TGTGCCAGCAGTATTACTAGCGGAGGTGACTACGAGCAGTACTTC.

This clonotype has only a few counts. V gene TRBV10-3 combines with J gene TRBJ2-5, with 9 bases fitting TRBD1. The V gene's germline CDR1 is ENHRY and CDR2 SYGVKD. Trimming removed 2 bases from V and 6 bases from J; junction bases left unmatched: 7. CDR3 length: 15 amino acids. CDR3: CAISEPDRGMKTQYF. The CDR3 DNA is TGTGCCATCAGTGAGCCGGACAGGGGAATGAAGACCCAGTACTTC.

The chain recombines TRBV20-1 with TRBJ2-7, with D unresolved. CDR3 length equals 12 residues. Germline lookup yields CDR1 DFQATT and CDR2 SNEGSKA (reference sequence). Trimming cost V 6 bases and J 0 bases, with 9 bases left between them. CDR3 sequence reads: CSAADGSYEQYF. CDR3 in DNA: TGCAGTGCCGCGGACGGCTCCTACGAGCAGTACTTC.

This clonotype was counted only a few times. This chain uses TRBV5-5 with TRBJ1-6, with D uncertain. The CDR3 spans 14 residues. Germline V gives CDR1 SGHKS, CDR2 YYEKEE (reference sequence). The V end lost 0 bases, the J end lost 6 bases, and 7 bases lay between the germline ends. CDR3 sequence reads: CASSLEYSNSPLHF. The CDR3 DNA follows: TGTGCCAGCAGCTTGGAGTACAGTAATTCACCCCTCCACTTT.